The 29 T cell receptor beta chains presented below share a single source sample, sequenced in a study of T cells in Graves' hyperthyroidism and ophthalmopathy. TCR beta CDR3 regions were amplified from RNA transcripts. A first-round RT-PCR of the TCR CDR3 used the HTBI primer set. TCRdb re-derived calls from the multiplex PCR reads in MiXCR, one entry per CDR3 protein. The table shows approximately 380,000 distinct CDR3 sequences, with over 12% occurring only once. The sample was blood. The source is a man over 45 with Graves' ophthalmopathy.

This clonotype was recorded at least ten times. The rearrangement joins TRBV20-1 to TRBJ2-7; tentatively, D is TRBD2 (6 bases). Germline CDR1 and CDR2: DFQATT and SNEGSKA (reference sequence). This CDR3 comprises 14 residues. The ends were cut back, 5 bases at V and 1 base at J, with 15 bases in the middle. DNA for the CDR3: TGCAGTGCTGGAGGGTCGGAGGGATCCTACGAGCAGTACTTC. It translates to CSAGGSEGSYEQYF.

The chain links TRBV7-9 to TRBJ1-1; TRBD1 is a possible D gene (6 bases). There are 13 residues in the CDR3. Germline loops: CDR1 SEHNR, CDR2 FQNEAQ (reference sequence). V shed 8 bases and J shed 1 base, with 11 bases lying between them. CDR3 protein: CASLLQGNTEAFF. CDR3 nucleotide sequence: TGTGCCAGCCTCCTACAGGGGAACACTGAAGCTTTCTTT.

This clonotype was picked up many times. This sequence joins TRBV2 and TRBJ2-1; 9 bases agree with TRBD2. Germline CDR1 SNHLY, CDR2 FYNNEI. This CDR3 region has 16 residues. V shed 0 bases, J shed 3 bases, and the junction held 3 bases outside the gene matches. CDR3 residues: CASSEAPSGDYNEQFF. DNA of the CDR3: TGTGCCAGCAGTGAAGCGCCTAGCGGGGACTACAATGAGCAGTTCTTC. Full variable domain (rest looked up from reference TRBV2 and TRBJ2-1): EPEVTQTPSHQVTQMGQEVILRCVPISNHLYFYWYRQILGQKVEFLVSFYNNEISEKSEIFDDQFSVERPDGSNFTLKIRSTKLEDSAMYFCASSEAPSGDYNEQFFGPGTRLTVL.

This clonotype was observed many times. V usage is TRBV19 and J usage is TRBJ2-7; no reliable D call. The V gene lost 6 bases and the J gene lost 4 bases, with 22 bases spanning the gap. Germline V gives CDR1 LNHDA, CDR2 SQIVND (reference sequence). The CDR3 sequence is 16 residues long. CDR3 region: CASRSVAGIVGYEQYF. The CDR3 nucleotides are TGTGCCAGTAGATCGGTAGCAGGAATCGTGGGGTACGAGCAGTACTTC.

This clonotype was picked up many times. This chain's CDR3 is CASSFSGGRMWEQYF. CDR3 nucleotide sequence: TGTGCCAGCAGCTTCTCAGGAGGGCGGATGTGGGAGCAGTACTTC. The V call is TRBV27, the J call TRBJ2-7; a possible D gene is TRBD2 (6 bases). Germline V gene sequence: CDR1 MNHEY, CDR2 SMNVEV (reference sequence). The CDR3 has 15 residues. Trimming shortened V by 6 bases and J by 7 bases, and 22 bases separated the two germline ends.

This clonotype was counted at least ten times. This chain links TRBV9 with TRBJ2-5, with D perhaps TRBD1 (5 bases). V was pared by 4 bases and J by 5 bases, with 12 bases between. The CDR3 contains 13 residues. Germline CDR1 SGDLS, CDR2 YYNGEE. CDR3 protein: CASSTQDRETQYF. The CDR3 DNA reads TGTGCCAGCAGCACACAGGACCGGGAGACCCAGTACTTC.

This clonotype was seen a handful of times. This chain links TRBV9 with TRBJ2-1; maybe TRBD1 (5 bases). V was cut by 3 bases and J by 0 bases, with 10 bases left in between. This CDR3 has 15 residues. Germline lookup yields CDR1 SGDLS and CDR2 YYNGEE. CDR3: CASSGDSSSYNEQFF. The CDR3 DNA follows: TGTGCCAGCAGCGGCGACAGCAGCTCCTACAATGAGCAGTTCTTC.

This clonotype was seen many times. The chain joins TRBV12-3 or TRBV12-4 to TRBJ2-1, with a weak D call TRBD1 (5 bases). Trimming took off 6 bases at V and 5 bases at J, with 11 bases between the two ends. This CDR3 is 13 amino acids long. CDR3 nucleotide sequence: TGTGCCAGCAGGACAGCGTTGAACAATGAGCAGTTCTTC. Translation gives CASRTALNNEQFF.

The sample holds many counts of this clonotype. The chain employs TRBV7-8 and TRBJ2-5; D ambiguous. CDR3 size: 15 residues. CDR1 is SGHVS, CDR2 FQNEAQ, per germline. The V and J ends lost 1 base and 3 bases respectively, with 12 bases between them. The CDR3 spells CASSLDYYAEETQYF. The CDR3 DNA reads as TGTGCCAGCAGCTTAGACTACTACGCTGAAGAGACCCAGTACTTC.

This clonotype appeared many times. The V call is TRBV7-9, the J call TRBJ2-1; 9 positions match TRBD2. The CDR3 has 15 residues. V trimming: 2 bases; J trimming: 6 bases; junction bases outside the gene matches: 5. The V gene's germline CDR1 is SEHNR and CDR2 FQNEAQ (reference sequence). DNA for the CDR3: TGTGCCAGCAGCTTACCTAGCGGGATGAGCAATGAGCAGTTCTTC. Translation gives CASSLPSGMSNEQFF.

The sample holds many counts of this clonotype. The V gene is TRBV30, the J gene TRBJ1-3; D remains ambiguous. Germline V gene sequence: CDR1 GTSNPN, CDR2 SVGIG (reference sequence). This CDR3 has 12 amino acids. The V and J ends lost 4 bases and 4 bases respectively, with 8 bases between them. The DNA for the CDR3 is TGTGCCTGGAAGAAGACGGGAAACACCATATATTTT. Translated, it gives CAWKKTGNTIYF.

The J gene is TRBJ2-1, the V gene TRBV29-1, with D perhaps assigned TRBD1 or TRBD2 (6 bases each). V lost 5 bases and J lost 10, with 15 bases in between. The CDR3 consists of 12 residues. Germline CDR1 reads SQVTM; CDR2 reads ANQGSEA. DNA for the CDR3: TGCAGCGTTTTCAGTAGGAGGGGGGAGCAGTTCTTC. This codes for CSVFSRRGEQFF.

The chain is built from TRBV29-1 and TRBJ1-1; tentative D call: TRBD1 (5 bases). V lost 1 base and J 0 bases, leaving 15 bases between the germline ends. Looked up from germline, CDR1 is SQVTM and CDR2 is ANQGSEA. The CDR3 length is 16 residues. The DNA for the CDR3 is TGCAGCGTTGAAGTTCCCGGGACGGGGATGAACACTGAAGCTTTCTTT. The encoded protein is CSVEVPGTGMNTEAFF.

This chain uses TRBV30 with TRBJ2-7; 7 bases agree with TRBD2. The CDR3 totals 13 residues. Germline CDR1 GTSNPN, CDR2 SVGIG (reference sequence). CDR3 amino acids: CAAWAGELHEQYF. CDR3 DNA: TGTGCAGCATGGGCGGGAGAGCTCCACGAGCAGTACTTC. Based on the CDR3 plus reference TRBV30 and TRBJ2-7, the full variable domain is SQTIHQWPATLVQPVGSPLSLECTVEGTSNPNLYWYRQAAGRGLQLLFYSVGIGQISSEVPQNLSASRPQDRQFILSSKKLLLSDSGFYLCAAWAGELHEQYFGPGTRLTVT.

Many counts were recorded for this clonotype. The rearrangement uses TRBV20-1 and TRBJ2-3; no definite D call. Germline lookup yields CDR1 DFQATT and CDR2 SNEGSKA (reference sequence). V lost 0 bases and J lost 4, with 14 bases in between. This CDR3 has 15 residues. CDR3: CSARDTVGDPDTQYF. The CDR3 coding sequence is TGCAGTGCTAGAGATACTGTTGGCGACCCAGATACGCAGTATTTT.

The V call is TRBV7-9, the J call TRBJ2-1; weak D call: TRBD1 (6 bases). The CDR3 is made up of 15 amino acids. Trimming left V 3 bases short and J 0 bases short, with 9 bases between. Per germline, CDR1 SEHNR and CDR2 FQNEAQ (reference sequence). This CDR3 reads CASSLSRGSYNEQFF. CDR3 DNA: TGTGCCAGCAGCTTGAGCAGGGGCTCCTACAATGAGCAGTTCTTC.

There are a few counts of this clonotype. The DNA for the CDR3 is TGTGCCATCAGCGAAGGACAGAACAATGAGCAGTTCTTC. This encodes CAISEGQNNEQFF. The chain couples TRBV10-3 to TRBJ2-1; maybe TRBD1 (6 bases). From germline, CDR1 is ENHRY and CDR2 SYGVKD. The V end was cut by 6 bases, the J end by 5 bases, with 11 bases between. The CDR3 runs to 13 residues.

This chain links TRBV28 with TRBJ2-2, with D possibly being TRBD2 (6 bases). The CDR3 contains 16 residues. Trimming removed 2 bases from V and 6 bases from J, with 16 bases in between. Germline V gives CDR1 MDHEN, CDR2 SYDVKM. Here the CDR3 reads CASSLMEGWGAGELFF. As DNA, the CDR3 is TGTGCCAGCAGTTTAATGGAGGGTTGGGGAGCCGGGGAGCTGTTTTTT.

CDR3 in amino acids: CASSRQLIVSSYEQYF. CDR3 in DNA: TGTGCCAGCAGCCGCCAACTAATCGTCAGCTCCTACGAGCAGTACTTC. The V gene is TRBV6-2 or TRBV6-3, the J gene TRBJ2-7, with D hard to call. Germline V gene data show CDR1 as MNHEY and CDR2 as SVGEGT. The V end lost 6 bases, the J end lost 0 bases, and 18 bases lay between the germline ends. The CDR3 covers 16 residues.

This clonotype was picked up many times. The chain couples TRBV10-2 to TRBJ2-3, with 8 positions matching TRBD2. J was trimmed by 1 base and V by 8 bases; bases with no gene match: 14. The CDR3 consists of 17 residues. Germline V gene sequence: CDR1 WSHSY, CDR2 SAAADI. The CDR3 coding sequence is TGCGCCAGCCAACGGGCGGGAGGCTCCCTCGGCACAGATACGCAGTATTTT. It is translated as CASQRAGGSLGTDTQYF.

This clonotype was counted between two and nine times. This chain links TRBV7-2 with TRBJ2-7, with 7 nucleotides matching TRBD2. The V gene's germline CDR1 is SGHTA and CDR2 FQGNSA. The CDR3 extends over 15 amino acids. J was trimmed by 6 bases and V by 1 base; bases with no gene match: 9. In nucleotides, the CDR3 is TGTGCCAGCAGCTTAGGGGCGGGGGTTCCGAGCGAGCAGTACTTC. Translation: CASSLGAGVPSEQYF.

This clonotype was observed many times. The gene calls are TRBV5-1 and TRBJ2-1; D possibly corresponds to TRBD2 (6 bases). The V gene lost 4 bases and the J gene lost 8 bases, with 25 bases spanning the gap. The CDR3 is made up of 17 amino acids. The germline CDR1 and CDR2 sequences are SGHRS and YFSETQ. The CDR3 sequence is CASSPEPRDSILDEQFF. CDR3 nucleotide sequence: TGCGCCAGCAGCCCGGAACCAAGGGACTCGATTTTGGATGAGCAGTTCTTC.

This clonotype came up many times. CDR3 region: CATSRGGTSTDTQYF. DNA for the CDR3: TGTGCCACCAGTCGGGGCGGGACTAGCACAGATACGCAGTATTTT. The V and J genes are TRBV24-1 and TRBJ2-3; TRBD2 is a possible D gene (6 bases). Per the germline V gene, CDR1 is KGHDR and CDR2 is SFDVKD. This CDR3 is 15 amino acids long. Trimming pared 6 bases from V and 0 bases from J, leaving 12 bases between.

This clonotype was observed a few times. The chain links TRBV24-1 to TRBJ2-4; the D is unclear. This CDR3 comprises 15 residues. Trimming shortened V by 2 bases and J by 2 bases, and 9 bases separated the two germline ends. Germline lookup yields CDR1 KGHDR and CDR2 SFDVKD. CDR3 DNA sequence: TGTGCCACCAGTGATTCGGTTGTGTCCAAAAACATTCAGTACTTC. It is translated as CATSDSVVSKNIQYF.

This clonotype was counted between two and nine times. The V gene is TRBV29-1, the J gene TRBJ1-1; 10 nucleotides line up with TRBD1. The germline V gene has CDR1 SQVTM and CDR2 ANQGSEA. The CDR3 covers 14 residues. Trimming cost V 4 bases and J 7 bases; bases outside gene matches: 9. CDR3 nucleotides: TGCAGCGTTGCCCGACAGGGGGCAGGGGGTGAAGCTTTCTTT. Amino acid sequence: CSVARQGAGGEAFF.

This clonotype was recorded at least ten times. The rearrangement joins TRBV7-8 to TRBJ2-2, with D perhaps TRBD2 (6 bases). The germline V gene encodes CDR1 SGHVS and CDR2 FQNEAQ. Trimming removed 5 bases from V and 6 bases from J, with 22 bases in between. This CDR3 is built from 17 residues. CDR3 DNA: TGTGCCAGCAGCCCCAGAGGCCGGGGTTGGGAGGCCGGGGAGCTGTTTTTT. The encoded protein is CASSPRGRGWEAGELFF.

Ten or more counts support this clonotype. The chain joins TRBV24-1 to TRBJ1-1; unclear D gene. Germline V CDR1 and CDR2: KGHDR, SFDVKD. The V gene lost 4 bases and the J gene lost 1 base, with 6 bases spanning the gap. The CDR3 is made up of 13 amino acids. The CDR3 here is CATSDPANTEAFF. The CDR3 coding sequence is TGTGCCACCAGTGACCCAGCGAACACTGAAGCTTTCTTT.

This clonotype was counted ten times or more. The genes are TRBV7-3 and TRBJ2-6, with no clear D. Germline V CDR1 and CDR2: SGHTA, FQGTGA. Deletions cut 3 bases from V and 3 bases from J, with 9 bases between. The length of the CDR3 is 15 residues. The chain's CDR3 is CASSLGGRGANVLTF. The CDR3 nucleotides read TGTGCCAGCAGCTTGGGTGGCCGTGGGGCCAACGTCCTGACTTTC.

Turning to this clonotype: The junction departs from germline at one end; a sequencing error may be responsible. J is TRBJ1-2 and V is TRBV7-8; unclear D gene. This CDR3 is 15 amino acids long. From germline, CDR1 is SGHVS and CDR2 FQNEAQ. The CDR3 loop is CTSSLMVTRNYGYTF. CDR3 DNA sequence: TGTACCAGCAGCTTAATGGTGACACGGAACTATGGCTACACCTTC.